This TCR beta chain was observed in a study of T cell responses to AZD1222 COVID-19 vaccine. About this clone: Antigen specificity is unknown.

Looked up from germline, CDR1 is MNHNY and CDR2 is SVGAGI (reference sequence). The CDR3 is 14 amino acids. V was trimmed by 4 bases and J by 3 bases, leaving 9 bases between them. Method: immunoSEQ multiplex PCR; TCRdb's copy keeps in-frame clones and lacks some. Among under 130,000 clones listed, about nine tenths were seen once. Notes on the study in general: Researchers took repertoire samples only after the peak T cell response had come.

This clonotype originated in an adult in good health. Here the sequenced sample was peripheral blood, taken on day 0 of AZD1222 vaccination. V and J are TRBV6-6 and TRBJ2-2, with D possibly called TRBD1 or TRBD2 (5 bases each). CDR3 sequence reads: CASSSGRDTGELFF. In DNA, the CDR3 is TGTGCCAGCAGTTCGGGACGAGACACCGGGGAGCTGTTTTTT.